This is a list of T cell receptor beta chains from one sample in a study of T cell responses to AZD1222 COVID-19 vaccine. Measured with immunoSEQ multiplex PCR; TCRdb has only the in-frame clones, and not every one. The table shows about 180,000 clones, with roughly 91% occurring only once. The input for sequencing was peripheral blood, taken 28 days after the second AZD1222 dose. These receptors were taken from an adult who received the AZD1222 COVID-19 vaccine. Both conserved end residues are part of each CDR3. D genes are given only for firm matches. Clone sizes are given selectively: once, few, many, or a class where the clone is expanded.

CDR3nt: TGTGCCATCCGAAATAGAGGGGATAATTCACCCCTCCACTTT
CDR3aa: CAIRNRGDNSPLHF
abundance: NA
v_gene: TRBV10-3
j_gene: TRBJ1-6
d_gene: NA

CDR3nt: TGTGCCTGGAGTGTACCTAGCGGGATGATTAGTACGCAGTATTTT
CDR3aa: CAWSVPSGMISTQYF
abundance: NA
v_gene: TRBV30
j_gene: TRBJ2-3
d_gene: TRBD2

CDR3nt: TGCGCCAGCAGCTTACTCGGGACAGAAGAGACCCAGTACTTC
CDR3aa: CASSLLGTEETQYF
abundance: NA
v_gene: TRBV5-1
j_gene: TRBJ2-5
d_gene: TRBD1

CDR3nt: TGTGCCAGCAGCCCAGGACTAGCGGGAGGGGGGACCCAGTACTTC
CDR3aa: CASSPGLAGGGTQYF
abundance: once
v_gene: TRBV7-3
j_gene: TRBJ2-5
d_gene: TRBD2

CDR3nt: TGTGCCTGGAGTCAGGGGTGGGGTCAGCCCCAGCATTTT
CDR3aa: CAWSQGWGQPQHF
abundance: NA
v_gene: TRBV30
j_gene: TRBJ1-5
d_gene: NA

CDR3nt: TGTGCCAGCAGCCGCTTAGAACGGGAGGGCCATACGCAGTATTTT
CDR3aa: CASSRLEREGHTQYF
abundance: NA
v_gene: TRBV5-4
j_gene: TRBJ2-3
d_gene: TRBD2

CDR3nt: TGCGCCAGCAGCCAAGAGTGGGCGGGCAGCTCCTACAATGAGCAGTTCTTC
CDR3aa: CASSQEWAGSSYNEQFF
abundance: few
v_gene: TRBV4-3
j_gene: TRBJ2-1
d_gene: NA

CDR3nt: TGTGCCAGCAGTGGGATCGGACAGGGGACCTACGAGCAGTACTTC
CDR3aa: CASSGIGQGTYEQYF
abundance: NA
v_gene: TRBV2
j_gene: TRBJ2-7
d_gene: TRBD1

CDR3nt: TGCGCCAGCAGCCAAGTGACAGGGAACCCCTACGAGCAGTACTTC
CDR3aa: CASSQVTGNPYEQYF
abundance: NA
v_gene: TRBV4-1
j_gene: TRBJ2-7
d_gene: TRBD1

CDR3nt: TGTGCCAGTGGACCCTCCGGGACAGGGAATGAAAAACTGTTTTTT
CDR3aa: CASGPSGTGNEKLFF
abundance: NA
v_gene: TRBV19
j_gene: TRBJ1-4
d_gene: TRBD1

CDR3nt: TGTGCCAGCAGTAGACAGGGTAACGCTTTTGGAAACACCATATATTTT
CDR3aa: CASSRQGNAFGNTIYF
abundance: NA
v_gene: TRBV2
j_gene: TRBJ1-3
d_gene: TRBD1

CDR3nt: TGTGCCAGCAGCGCGCAAGAGCGGGAGGTTGATGAGCAGTTCTTC
CDR3aa: CASSAQEREVDEQFF
abundance: NA
v_gene: TRBV9
j_gene: TRBJ2-1
d_gene: TRBD2

CDR3nt: TGTGCCAGCAGTGACTCGTGGAATGAGCAGTTCTTC
CDR3aa: CASSDSWNEQFF
abundance: NA
v_gene: TRBV6-4
j_gene: TRBJ2-1
d_gene: NA

CDR3nt: TGTGCCAGCAGTGGGGGAGGACTAGCGGGAGGGAGCTCCTACGAGCAGTACTTC
CDR3aa: CASSGGGLAGGSSYEQYF
abundance: NA
v_gene: TRBV25-1
j_gene: TRBJ2-7
d_gene: TRBD2

CDR3nt: TGTGCCAGTACCATAGGGGGACTCCAGGGGACTGGAAACACCATATATTTT
CDR3aa: CASTIGGLQGTGNTIYF
abundance: NA
v_gene: TRBV19
j_gene: TRBJ1-3
d_gene: NA

CDR3nt: TGTGCCAGCAGTTTCTATCCGGACGAGGAGCAGTTCTTC
CDR3aa: CASSFYPDEEQFF
abundance: NA
v_gene: TRBV12-3/TRBV12-4
j_gene: TRBJ2-1
d_gene: NA

CDR3nt: TGTGCCAGCGGAGGGCAGAACAATGAGCAGTTCTTC
CDR3aa: CASGGQNNEQFF
abundance: NA
v_gene: TRBV6-4
j_gene: TRBJ2-1
d_gene: NA

CDR3nt: TGTGCCTGGAGTGGGGACAGAAGAGCCAAAAACATTCAGTACTTC
CDR3aa: CAWSGDRRAKNIQYF
abundance: NA
v_gene: TRBV30
j_gene: TRBJ2-4
d_gene: TRBD1

CDR3nt: TGTGCCAGCAGTTCCCCAGGGGACTCGAGCTCCTATAATTCACCCCTCCACTTT
CDR3aa: CASSSPGDSSSYNSPLHF
abundance: NA
v_gene: TRBV28
j_gene: TRBJ1-6
d_gene: NA

CDR3nt: TGTGCCAGTAGTACCTCGACTAGCGGGAGGCCACACGAGCAGTACTTC
CDR3aa: CASSTSTSGRPHEQYF
abundance: NA
v_gene: TRBV19
j_gene: TRBJ2-7
d_gene: TRBD2

CDR3nt: TGTGCCCGGCGGTGGTCGTTCGTCACTGAAGCTTTCTTT
CDR3aa: CARRWSFVTEAFF
abundance: NA
v_gene: TRBV3-1/TRBV3-2
j_gene: TRBJ1-1
d_gene: NA

CDR3nt: TGCGCCAGCAGCTTTGTGCAGGGTCATGGAGAGACCCAGTACTTC
CDR3aa: CASSFVQGHGETQYF
abundance: NA
v_gene: TRBV5-1
j_gene: TRBJ2-5
d_gene: NA

CDR3nt: TGTGCCAGCACCTTCGAGGGGGGAAGGGGACCCGAGCAGTACTTC
CDR3aa: CASTFEGGRGPEQYF
abundance: NA
v_gene: TRBV7-2
j_gene: TRBJ2-7
d_gene: NA

CDR3nt: TGCGCCAGCACTCGCGAGGGCAATGAGCAGTTCTTC
CDR3aa: CASTREGNEQFF
abundance: NA
v_gene: TRBV5-1
j_gene: TRBJ2-1
d_gene: NA

CDR3nt: TGTGCCAGCAGTGACTCGACAGGGGGCGCAGATACGCAGTATTTT
CDR3aa: CASSDSTGGADTQYF
abundance: NA
v_gene: TRBV6-4
j_gene: TRBJ2-3
d_gene: TRBD1

CDR3nt: TGTGCCAGCGGTGCCGCTAGGCTGAATGAGCAGTTCTTC
CDR3aa: CASGAARLNEQFF
abundance: NA
v_gene: TRBV12-3/TRBV12-4
j_gene: TRBJ2-1
d_gene: NA

CDR3nt: TGTGCCAGTAGTCTCAGCGGGGCCTACGAGCAGTACTTC
CDR3aa: CASSLSGAYEQYF
abundance: NA
v_gene: TRBV19
j_gene: TRBJ2-7
d_gene: TRBD2

CDR3nt: TGTGCCAGCAGCCCCGCCGGGAACCAAAACTATGGCTACACCTTC
CDR3aa: CASSPAGNQNYGYTF
abundance: NA
v_gene: TRBV7-3
j_gene: TRBJ1-2
d_gene: NA

CDR3nt: TGTGCCAGCAGTTTTTGGGCAGGGACCTCTGGAAACACCATATATTTT
CDR3aa: CASSFWAGTSGNTIYF
abundance: NA
v_gene: TRBV28
j_gene: TRBJ1-3
d_gene: NA

CDR3nt: TGTGCCAGCAGCTTAGCGGGATGGAACACCGGGGAGCTGTTTTTT
CDR3aa: CASSLAGWNTGELFF
abundance: NA
v_gene: TRBV7-2
j_gene: TRBJ2-2
d_gene: NA

CDR3nt: TGTGCCAGCAGAAGGGACAGAACTGTGAACACTGAAGCTTTCTTT
CDR3aa: CASRRDRTVNTEAFF
abundance: NA
v_gene: TRBV7-2
j_gene: TRBJ1-1
d_gene: TRBD1

CDR3nt: TGTGCCAGCAGCGTAGGGACTAGCTATACCTACGAGCAGTACTTC
CDR3aa: CASSVGTSYTYEQYF
abundance: NA
v_gene: TRBV9
j_gene: TRBJ2-7
d_gene: TRBD2

CDR3nt: TGTGCCACCAGCAGAGCGGCTAGCGGATACGAGCAGTACTTC
CDR3aa: CATSRAASGYEQYF
abundance: NA
v_gene: TRBV15
j_gene: TRBJ2-7
d_gene: TRBD2

CDR3nt: TGCAGCGTTGAAGGGGGTTCGGCCTACAATGAGCAGTTCTTC
CDR3aa: CSVEGGSAYNEQFF
abundance: many
v_gene: TRBV29-1
j_gene: TRBJ2-1
d_gene: NA

CDR3nt: TGTGCCAGCAGTGACCATCGATTGGCGGGAGCCTACAATGAGCAGTTCTTC
CDR3aa: CASSDHRLAGAYNEQFF
abundance: once
v_gene: TRBV6-4
j_gene: TRBJ2-1
d_gene: TRBD2

CDR3nt: TGTGCCAGCAGCGTTACAGGGTTCCTCTATGGCTACACCTTC
CDR3aa: CASSVTGFLYGYTF
abundance: NA
v_gene: TRBV28
j_gene: TRBJ1-2
d_gene: NA

CDR3nt: TGTGCCAGCAGCGTAGTACCCAGCAACGAGCAGTACTTC
CDR3aa: CASSVVPSNEQYF
abundance: NA
v_gene: TRBV9
j_gene: TRBJ2-7
d_gene: NA

CDR3nt: TGTGCCAGCAGTGAACAGGCCCCACGGAGAGGAAACACCATATATTTT
CDR3aa: CASSEQAPRRGNTIYF
abundance: NA
v_gene: TRBV2
j_gene: TRBJ1-3
d_gene: NA

CDR3nt: TGTGCCAGCACCGACGGGGGGGGCTACGAGCAGTACTTC
CDR3aa: CASTDGGGYEQYF
abundance: NA
v_gene: TRBV28
j_gene: TRBJ2-7
d_gene: TRBD2

CDR3nt: TGTGCCAGCAGCCAGTTATATGGCTACACCTTC
CDR3aa: CASSQLYGYTF
abundance: NA
v_gene: TRBV3-1/TRBV3-2
j_gene: TRBJ1-2
d_gene: NA

CDR3nt: TGTGCCAGCAGTGCAGGGGGCGCTCCCCGGGAAAAACTGTTTTTT
CDR3aa: CASSAGGAPREKLFF
abundance: NA
v_gene: TRBV28
j_gene: TRBJ1-4
d_gene: TRBD1

CDR3nt: TGTGCCAGCAGTTACTCAGGAGACAGGGGACGAGAGCAGTACTTC
CDR3aa: CASSYSGDRGREQYF
abundance: NA
v_gene: TRBV6-2/TRBV6-3
j_gene: TRBJ2-7
d_gene: TRBD1

CDR3nt: TGTGCCAGCAGCCCCCAGATGATTCGGGGGGATACGCAGTATTTT
CDR3aa: CASSPQMIRGDTQYF
abundance: NA
v_gene: TRBV21-1
j_gene: TRBJ2-3
d_gene: NA

CDR3nt: TGTGCCAGCAGCGGGGCAGATACGCAGTATTTT
CDR3aa: CASSGADTQYF
abundance: NA
v_gene: TRBV25-1
j_gene: TRBJ2-3
d_gene: NA

CDR3nt: TGTGCCAGCAGCTTAACGGGTGGGTTAGCGGAAGTTCAACGGGGTGAGCAGTTCTTC
CDR3aa: CASSLTGGLAEVQRGEQFF
abundance: NA
v_gene: TRBV13
j_gene: TRBJ2-1
d_gene: NA

CDR3nt: TGTGCCAGCAGTTTTGGGACTAGCGGCACCATGAAGACCCAGTACTTC
CDR3aa: CASSFGTSGTMKTQYF
abundance: NA
v_gene: TRBV28
j_gene: TRBJ2-5
d_gene: TRBD2

CDR3nt: TGCGCCAGCAGTGACAGGGGCTACGAGCAGTACTTC
CDR3aa: CASSDRGYEQYF
abundance: NA
v_gene: TRBV10-1
j_gene: TRBJ2-7
d_gene: NA

CDR3nt: TGCGCCAGCAGCTCGGGAGCGGTACCCTACGAGCAGTACTTC
CDR3aa: CASSSGAVPYEQYF
abundance: NA
v_gene: TRBV5-1
j_gene: TRBJ2-7
d_gene: NA

CDR3nt: TGTGCCAGCAGCTCGACTAGCGGGAGTTTCGATGAGCAGTTCTTC
CDR3aa: CASSSTSGSFDEQFF
abundance: NA
v_gene: TRBV7-2
j_gene: TRBJ2-1
d_gene: TRBD2

CDR3nt: TGTGCCAGCAGTCCTCTTGGGGGGGCAATAGTTACAGATACGCAGTATTTT
CDR3aa: CASSPLGGAIVTDTQYF
abundance: NA
v_gene: TRBV25-1
j_gene: TRBJ2-3
d_gene: NA